This entry concerns a single TCR beta chain. The CDR3 runs 14 residues. Germline V gives CDR1 SEHNR, CDR2 FQNEAQ (reference sequence). V was cut by 1 base and J by 3 bases, with 7 bases left in between. The study pooled second doses at about 4 or about 12 weeks. This specimen belongs to a study of T cell responses to AZD1222 COVID-19 vaccine. Sequencing used immunoSEQ multiplex PCR; TCRdb keeps in-frame clones, though not all of them. The sample has approximately 140,000 clones; 75% to 95% are singletons. Source: peripheral blood, taken 28 days after the second AZD1222 dose. The sequence was collected from an adult who received the AZD1222 COVID-19 vaccine. The chain uses TRBV7-9 and TRBJ2-1; D gene ambiguous. CDR3 amino acids: CASSLVSVYNEQFF. The CDR3 DNA sequence: TGTGCCAGCAGCTTAGTATCGGTCTACAATGAGCAGTTCTTC.